Presented here are 20 T cell receptor beta chains from one specimen sequenced in a study of blood T cell repertoires in COVID-19. Method: immunoSEQ multiplex PCR; TCRdb's copy keeps in-frame clones and lacks some. The sample includes fewer than 250,000 clones, 70% to 90% of them seen just once. Sequencing was done on a sample of peripheral blood. All receptors derive from a woman in her 50s with acute or convalescent COVID-19.

This rearrangement joins TRBV6-5 to TRBJ1-6; D perhaps matches TRBD1 (6 bases). In germline, CDR1 is MNHEY, CDR2 SVGAGI. The germline V and J ends were trimmed by 6 bases and 6 bases, with 15 bases remaining between them. This CDR3 is 15 amino acids long. CDR3 DNA sequence: TGTGCCAGCAGGGGTGACAGGACCAGTAATTCACCCCTCCACTTT. This translates into CASRGDRTSNSPLHF.

V gene TRBV4-1 combines with J gene TRBJ1-1, with 9 bases identical to TRBD1. The ends lost 0 bases at V and 1 base at J; junction bases unmatched: 3. Germline values: CDR1 MGHRA, CDR2 YSYEKL. This CDR3 has 16 residues. CDR3 sequence: CASSQEADRGNTEAFF. CDR3 DNA sequence: TGCGCCAGCAGCCAAGAGGCGGACAGGGGGAACACTGAAGCTTTCTTT.

This sequence joins TRBV7-9 and TRBJ2-3; D gene uncertain. Trimming pared 3 bases from V and 0 bases from J, leaving 4 bases between. This CDR3 is built from 13 residues. CDR1 is SEHNR, CDR2 FQNEAQ, per germline (reference sequence). The CDR3 region has the DNA TGTGCCAGCAGCTTCCCTAGCACAGATACGCAGTATTTT. Translation: CASSFPSTDTQYF.

This chain links TRBV24-1 with TRBJ2-5; 7 bases are a match to TRBD1. Germline CDR1 KGHDR, CDR2 SFDVKD. The CDR3 totals 17 residues. Trimming cost V 4 bases and J 1 base; bases outside gene matches: 11. CDR3 sequence: CATSDRTGEGPQETQYF. The DNA for the CDR3 is TGTGCCACCAGTGACCGAACAGGGGAAGGGCCCCAAGAGACCCAGTACTTC.

The genes are TRBV10-1 and TRBJ2-7, with D perhaps TRBD2 (6 bases). The V gene's germline CDR1 is WNHNN and CDR2 SYGVQD (reference sequence). V was clipped by 2 bases and J by 3 bases, with 14 bases between them. CDR3 size: 15 residues. CDR3 sequence: CASSEGSGGFYEQYF. The DNA for the CDR3 is TGCGCCAGCAGTGAGGGTAGCGGAGGGTTCTACGAGCAGTACTTC.

This clone is a singleton in its sample. This rearrangement joins TRBV27 to TRBJ1-5; D is possibly TRBD1 (5 bases). The germline CDR1 and CDR2 sequences are MNHEY and SMNVEV (reference sequence). The CDR3 extends over 14 amino acids. V was clipped by 6 bases and J by 9 bases, with 18 bases between them. Here the CDR3 reads CASRAADFGAPQHF. CDR3 in DNA: TGTGCCAGCAGGGCGGCAGACTTTGGGGCGCCCCAGCATTTT.

The chain employs TRBV24-1 and TRBJ1-1; D gene unclear. The germline gives CDR1 KGHDR, CDR2 SFDVKD. The V end was cut by 7 bases, the J end by 1 base, with 9 bases between. The length of the CDR3 is 13 residues. CDR3 amino acids: CATSALRNTEAFF. The CDR3 nucleotides are TGTGCCACCAGCGCGTTAAGGAACACTGAAGCTTTCTTT.

A word on this clone: One end of the junction does not line up with germline, which may come from a read error. The same CDR3 also results from other DNA sequences found in this sample. The chain carries TRBV9 and TRBJ1-2; D is unresolved. The CDR3 length is 13 residues. Germline CDR1 reads SGDLS; CDR2 reads YYNGEE. CDR3 in amino acids: CASSGSPNYGYTF. In DNA, the CDR3 is TGTGCTAGCAGCGGCAGTCCTAACTATGGCTACACCTTC.

This clone was seen just once. This chain uses TRBV10-1 with TRBJ2-3, with TRBD2 matching over 8 bases. Trimming cost V 3 bases and J 7 bases; bases outside gene matches: 6. This CDR3 has 14 amino acids. CDR1 and CDR2 (germline): WNHNN, SYGVQD (reference sequence). This CDR3 reads CASSESGGPHTQYF. In DNA form, the CDR3 reads TGCGCCAGCAGTGAATCGGGAGGGCCGCATACGCAGTATTTT.

The chain is built from TRBV7-9 and TRBJ1-6, with 7 bases matching TRBD1. Germline V gives CDR1 SEHNR, CDR2 FQNEAQ (reference sequence). The CDR3 extends over 16 amino acids. J gave up 7 bases and V 3 bases, and 9 bases lay outside the gene matches. Here the CDR3 reads CASSFPTGNGNSPLHF. As DNA, the CDR3 is TGTGCCAGCAGCTTTCCGACAGGGAATGGGAATTCACCCCTCCACTTT. Combining the CDR3 with reference TRBV7-9 and TRBJ1-6 gives the whole variable domain DTGVSQNPRHKITKRGQNVTFRCDPISEHNRLYWYRQTLGQGPEFLTYFQNEAQLEKSRLLSDRFSAERPKGSFSTLEIQRTEQGDSAMYLCASSFPTGNGNSPLHFGNGTRLTVT.

This chain links TRBV5-1 with TRBJ2-5, with D possibly being TRBD2 (5 bases). Germline assignment: CDR1 SGHRS and CDR2 YFSETQ. The CDR3 runs 14 residues. V was cut by 0 bases and J by 4 bases, with 10 bases left in between. CDR3 nucleotide sequence: TGCGCCAGCAGCTTGGCGGGGAGCACAGAGACCCAGTACTTC. Protein product: CASSLAGSTETQYF.

This sequence joins TRBV2 and TRBJ2-7; 9 positions match TRBD2. Germline values: CDR1 SNHLY, CDR2 FYNNEI. The CDR3 has 14 residues. Losses at the gene ends were 4 bases for V and 0 bases for J; bases not matched to a gene: 1. The CDR3 sequence is CASSGLAVSYEQYF. The CDR3 DNA reads as TGTGCCAGCAGTGGACTAGCGGTCTCCTACGAGCAGTACTTC.

The J gene is TRBJ2-2, the V gene TRBV25-1; 12 nucleotides line up with TRBD1. The length of the CDR3 is 15 residues. V lost 7 bases to trimming and J lost 2 bases; unmatched junction nucleotides: 2. Germline V gene data show CDR1 as MGHDK and CDR2 as SYGVNS. CDR3 in amino acids: CASTGTGGNTGELFF. In DNA, the CDR3 is TGTGCCAGCACCGGGACAGGGGGCAACACCGGGGAGCTGTTTTTT.

This chain joins TRBV7-2 and TRBJ2-5; a weak D match, TRBD1 (5 bases). Germline V gene sequence: CDR1 SGHTA, CDR2 FQGNSA. The V end was cut by 7 bases, the J end by 5 bases, with 17 bases between. The CDR3 sequence is 14 residues long. CDR3 in amino acids: CASTQNGRDETQYF. For the CDR3, the DNA is TGTGCCAGCACCCAAAATGGCAGGGATGAGACCCAGTACTTC.

The J gene is TRBJ2-4, the V gene TRBV5-1; D is perhaps TRBD2 (7 bases). The CDR3 spans 19 residues. Germline assignment: CDR1 SGHRS and CDR2 YFSETQ. Trimming removed 0 bases from V and 0 bases from J, with 19 bases in between. CDR3 in amino acids: CASSLDWGGGPLAKNIQYF. CDR3 coding DNA: TGCGCCAGCAGCTTGGACTGGGGAGGGGGACCCCTAGCCAAAAACATTCAGTACTTC.

The chain carries TRBV5-1 and TRBJ2-2; possible D gene TRBD2, 6 bases. Trimming removed 4 bases from V and 5 bases from J, with 15 bases in between. The CDR3 consists of 15 residues. Looked up from germline, CDR1 is SGHRS and CDR2 is YFSETQ. The CDR3 DNA reads as TGCGCCAGCAGCCCCGGGACTTCCAAAACCGGGGAGCTGTTTTTT. Translated, it gives CASSPGTSKTGELFF.

This clone was detected once. The rearrangement joins TRBV18 to TRBJ2-1; the match to TRBD2 covers 11 bases. CDR1 and CDR2 (germline): KGHSH, LQKENI. The CDR3 is 17 residues long. Unmatched junction bases numbered 7, after V lost 0 bases and J lost 6 bases. CDR3: CASSPPSSGGALNEQFF. DNA of the CDR3: TGTGCCAGCTCACCACCAAGTAGCGGGGGGGCCCTCAATGAGCAGTTCTTC.

This sequence joins TRBV4-1 and TRBJ2-5, with 10 bases identical to TRBD2. The CDR3 length is 16 residues. Germline V gene data show CDR1 as MGHRA and CDR2 as YSYEKL. The V segment lost 1 base and the J segment 1 base; nucleotides outside the gene matches: 3. CDR3 nucleotides: TGCGCCAGCAGCCAAGGTAGCGGGGGGCTCCAAGAGACCCAGTACTTC. Amino acid sequence: CASSQGSGGLQETQYF.

The sample holds one count of this clone. The J gene is TRBJ2-7, the V gene TRBV6-5; 10 bases are a match to TRBD1. Trimming at V came to 4 bases and at J to 5 bases, leaving 8 bases not matched to a gene. The CDR3 contains 15 residues. Germline V CDR1 and CDR2: MNHEY, SVGAGI. CDR3 DNA: TGTGCCAGCAGTTTTGGGGACAGGGGATCCCACGAGCAGTACTTC. The encoded protein is CASSFGDRGSHEQYF.

The rearrangement uses TRBV4-3 and TRBJ1-1; D ambiguous. Trimming shortened V by 4 bases and J by 8 bases, and 14 bases separated the two germline ends. Germline V CDR1 and CDR2: LGHNA, YSLEER. The CDR3 length is 13 residues. This chain's CDR3 is CASSLRAGWEAFF. The DNA for the CDR3 is TGCGCCAGCAGCCTGCGTGCCGGGTGGGAAGCTTTCTTT.